This T cell receptor beta chain originates from a study of blood T cell repertoires in COVID-19. Study in general: The United States, Italy and Spain provided the acute and convalescent COVID-19 samples. PBMCs, B-cell-depleted T cells, or T cells were the source of the cDNA or gDNA that made up the material.

As handled by the study authors: Reference gene primer amplification gave estimated nucleated cell counts. Generated by immunoSEQ multiplex PCR, the TCRdb table keeps only in-frame clones and is missing some. V and J calls and clone size are those listed in that table; D and trimming were worked out from the DNA. The data contain more than 25,000 clones, about 88% of them singletons. The CDR3 extends over 20 amino acids. The junction had 19 bases not matched to a gene; V was cut back by 0 bases and J by 2 bases. CDR1 is SGHNT and CDR2 is YENEEA in the germline V gene. The sequence derives from a human donor with acute or convalescent COVID-19. The donor label of this sample is uncertain. Sequenced sample: peripheral blood. The rearrangement uses TRBV11-3 and TRBJ2-7; TRBD1 matches 7 bases. The CDR3 DNA reads TGTGCCAGCAGCTTAGATGAGAGAGAACCGTTGGACAGGACTCCCTACGAGCAGTACGTC. Encoded protein: CASSLDEREPLDRTPYEQYV.